Listed below are T cell receptor beta chains from one sample, sequenced in a study of blood T cells in healthy people across ages. MiXCR was run by TCRdb on the 5' RACE reads, yielding one entry per CDR3 protein. The sample comprises 380,000 or so distinct CDR3 sequences, 52% of which are singletons, and 45% to 55% rests with the top ten. Sequenced sample: blood. These receptors originate from a man aged 55 to 70 in good health. CDR3s include the opening cysteine and the closing phenylalanine or tryptophan. The D gene is left open where the match is weak. The size entry is marked missing in some rows and otherwise reads once, few, many or a size class.

TRBJ1-2,NA,TRBV9,NA,CVSTPRGHYGYTF,TGTGTCAGCACGCCGCGGGGCCACTATGGCTACACCTTC
TRBJ2-4,TRBD1,TRBV27,NA,CASSTRQGPKNIQYF,TGTGCCAGCAGTACACGACAGGGCCCCAAAAACATTCAGTACTTC
TRBJ2-3,TRBD2,TRBV7-2,NA,CASSPGGWTDTQYF,TGTGCCAGCAGCCCCGGGGGGTGGACAGATACGCAGTATTTT
TRBJ2-3,NA,TRBV7-9,NA,CASGGRRALGDGDTQYF,TGTGCCAGCGGCGGTCGCCGGGCTCTGGGCGACGGGGATACGCAGTATTTT
TRBJ2-3,NA,TRBV7-9,many,CASQGGPWDTQYF,TGTGCCAGCCAGGGGGGGCCGTGGGATACGCAGTATTTT
TRBJ2-7,TRBD2,TRBV6-1,NA,CASSEDLGLADEQYF,TGTGCCAGCAGTGAAGACTTGGGTCTAGCGGACGAGCAGTACTTC
TRBJ2-7,NA,TRBV7-9,many,CASSFADVVYEQYF,TGTGCCAGCAGCTTCGCGGACGTAGTCTACGAGCAGTACTTC
TRBJ2-3,TRBD2,TRBV30,once,CAWSVASGVADTQYF,TGTGCCTGGAGTGTCGCTAGCGGGGTAGCAGATACGCAGTATTTT
TRBJ2-5,NA,TRBV18,few,CASSPQSASRETQYF,TGTGCCAGCTCACCACAGAGTGCTAGCCGAGAGACCCAGTACTTC
TRBJ2-5,NA,TRBV6-5,NA,CASSYAIVETQYF,TGTGCCAGCAGTTACGCGATAGTGGAGACCCAGTACTTC
TRBJ1-6,NA,TRBV20-1,once,CSGRDPSSPLHF,TGCAGTGGGAGGGATCCCAGCTCACCCCTCCACTTT
TRBJ2-5,NA,TRBV12-3/TRBV12-4,NA,CASSFSRPGETQYF,TGTGCCAGCAGTTTCTCCAGGCCCGGGGAGACCCAGTACTTC
TRBJ2-5,NA,TRBV2,NA,CASRMAALQETQYF,TGTGCCAGCAGGATGGCGGCCCTCCAAGAGACCCAGTACTTC
TRBJ1-5,TRBD1,TRBV12-3/TRBV12-4,once,CASRGTDNQPQHF,TGTGCCAGCAGAGGGACAGACAATCAGCCCCAGCATTTT
TRBJ2-3,TRBD1,TRBV10-3,NA,CAISGQGSTVTDTQYF,TGTGCCATCAGTGGACAGGGGAGTACTGTCACAGATACGCAGTATTTT
TRBJ1-1,NA,TRBV29-1,few,CSVIRGVTEAFF,TGCAGCGTGATCAGGGGTGTCACTGAAGCTTTCTTT
TRBJ2-7,NA,TRBV28,few,CASAGTTYEQYF,TGTGCCAGCGCAGGAACCACCTACGAGCAGTACTTC
TRBJ1-2,NA,TRBV7-2,few,CASSLKGDYGYTF,TGTGCCAGCAGCTTAAAGGGGGACTATGGCTACACCTTC
TRBJ2-7,NA,TRBV27,NA,CASRPWLADYNEQYF,TGTGCCAGCAGGCCATGGCTAGCCGATTACAATGAGCAGTACTTC
TRBJ2-7,TRBD1,TRBV12-3/TRBV12-4,NA,CASSSGGQVYSYEQYF,TGTGCCAGCAGTTCAGGCGGACAGGTTTACTCCTACGAGCAGTACTTC
TRBJ2-5,NA,TRBV7-2,few,CASSSRDNPETQYF,TGTGCCAGCAGCAGCCGGGACAACCCGGAGACCCAGTACTTC
TRBJ2-3,NA,TRBV28,NA,CASSSPRGATDTQYF,TGTGCCAGCAGTTCCCCCCGGGGGGCCACAGATACGCAGTATTTT
TRBJ1-4,NA,TRBV18,NA,CASSPSGAANEKLFF,TGTGCCAGCTCACCTTCGGGAGCGGCTAATGAAAAACTGTTTTTT
TRBJ2-5,NA,TRBV3-1,NA,CASSHRRQGGETQYF,TGTGCCAGCAGCCACCGGCGACAGGGAGGAGAGACCCAGTACTTC
TRBJ2-1,TRBD1,TRBV20-1,NA,CSAKQGHYNEQFF,TGCAGTGCTAAACAGGGGCATTACAATGAGCAGTTCTTC
TRBJ2-3,NA,TRBV20-1,NA,CSAKGPGSGDTQYF,TGCAGTGCTAAAGGGCCCGGATCGGGGGATACGCAGTATTTT
TRBJ2-3,NA,TRBV7-2,NA,CASSLGRSRGGDTQYF,TGTGCCAGCAGCTTAGGGAGGAGTAGAGGGGGAGATACGCAGTATTTT
TRBJ2-5,NA,TRBV29-1,few,CSVTRQGETQYF,TGCAGCGTTACTCGGCAGGGGGAGACCCAGTACTTC
TRBJ1-1,TRBD1,TRBV7-3,few,CASSPRQGNTEAFF,TGTGCCAGCAGCCCACGACAGGGGAACACTGAAGCTTTCTTT
TRBJ1-2,TRBD1,TRBV29-1,NA,CSAPTGIGGYTF,TGCAGCGCCCCGACAGGGATCGGCGGCTACACCTTC
TRBJ1-4,NA,TRBV3-1,few,CASSQVRRETNEKLFF,TGTGCCAGCAGCCAAGTGCGGCGCGAGACTAATGAAAAACTGTTTTTT
TRBJ2-3,TRBD2,TRBV13,NA,CASSFRTSSPDTQYF,TGTGCCAGCAGCTTCAGGACTAGTTCCCCCGATACGCAGTATTTT
TRBJ2-3,TRBD2,TRBV20-1,NA,CSARDPWSGKPTDTQYF,TGCAGTGCTAGAGATCCTTGGAGCGGGAAACCCACAGATACGCAGTATTTT